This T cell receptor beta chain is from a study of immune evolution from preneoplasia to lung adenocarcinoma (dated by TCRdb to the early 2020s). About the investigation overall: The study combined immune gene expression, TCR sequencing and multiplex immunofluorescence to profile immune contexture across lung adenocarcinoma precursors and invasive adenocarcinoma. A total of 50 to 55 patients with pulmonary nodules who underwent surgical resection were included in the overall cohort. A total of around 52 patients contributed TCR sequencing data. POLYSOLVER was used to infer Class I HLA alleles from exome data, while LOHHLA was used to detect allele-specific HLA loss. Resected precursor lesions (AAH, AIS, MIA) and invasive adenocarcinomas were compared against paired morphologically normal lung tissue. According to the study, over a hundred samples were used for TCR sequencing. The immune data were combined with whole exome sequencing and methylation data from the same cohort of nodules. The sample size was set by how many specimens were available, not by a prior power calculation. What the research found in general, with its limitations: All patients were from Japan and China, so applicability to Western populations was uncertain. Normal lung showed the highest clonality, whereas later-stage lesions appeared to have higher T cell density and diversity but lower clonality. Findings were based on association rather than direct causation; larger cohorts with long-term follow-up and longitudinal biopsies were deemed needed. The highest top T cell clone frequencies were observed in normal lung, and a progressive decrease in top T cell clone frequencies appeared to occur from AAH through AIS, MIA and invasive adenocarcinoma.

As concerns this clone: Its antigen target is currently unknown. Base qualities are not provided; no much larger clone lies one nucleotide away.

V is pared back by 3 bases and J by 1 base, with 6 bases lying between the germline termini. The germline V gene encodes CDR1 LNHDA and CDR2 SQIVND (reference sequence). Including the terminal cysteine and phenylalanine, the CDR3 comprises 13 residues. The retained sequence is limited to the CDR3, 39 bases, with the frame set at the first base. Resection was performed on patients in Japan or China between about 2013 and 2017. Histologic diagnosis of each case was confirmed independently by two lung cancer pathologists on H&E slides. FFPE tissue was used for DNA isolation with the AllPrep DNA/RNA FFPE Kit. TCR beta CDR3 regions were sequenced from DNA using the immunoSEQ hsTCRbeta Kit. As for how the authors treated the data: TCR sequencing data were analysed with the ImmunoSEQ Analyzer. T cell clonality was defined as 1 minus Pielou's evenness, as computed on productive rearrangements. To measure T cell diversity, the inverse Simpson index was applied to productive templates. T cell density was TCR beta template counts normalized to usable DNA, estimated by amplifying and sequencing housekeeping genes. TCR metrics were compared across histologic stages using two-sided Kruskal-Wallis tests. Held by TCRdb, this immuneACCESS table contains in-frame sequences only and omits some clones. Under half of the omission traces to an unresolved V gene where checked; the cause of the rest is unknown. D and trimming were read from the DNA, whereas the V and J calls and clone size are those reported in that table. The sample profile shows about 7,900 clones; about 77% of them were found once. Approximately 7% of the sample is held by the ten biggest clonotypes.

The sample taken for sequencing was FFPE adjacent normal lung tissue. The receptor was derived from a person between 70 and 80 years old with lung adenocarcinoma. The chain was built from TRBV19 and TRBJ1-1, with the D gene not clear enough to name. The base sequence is TGTGCCAGTAGTATCGCCAGGAACACTGAAGCTTTCTTT. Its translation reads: CASSIARNTEAFF. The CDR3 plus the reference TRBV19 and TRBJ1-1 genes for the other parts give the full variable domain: DGGITQSPKYLFRKEGQNVTLSCEQNLNHDAMYWYRQDPGQGLRLIYYSQIVNDFQKGDIAEGYSVSREKKESFPLTVTSAQKNPTAFYLCASSIARNTEAFFGQGTRLTVV.